The present T cell receptor beta chain was sequenced within a study of blood T cell repertoires in COVID-19. Across the whole study: Material from acute and convalescent COVID-19 was sourced from the United States, Italy and Spain.

Germline CDR1 LGHDT, CDR2 YNNKEL (reference sequence). CDR3 size: 13 residues. Trimming cost V 8 bases and J 2 bases, with 12 bases left between them. This clone was counted once. Per the original methods: Researchers report that nucleated cell counts were estimated from reference gene primer amplification. Produced via immunoSEQ multiplex PCR; TCRdb's table is partial and in-frame only. V, J and clone size are taken as reported in that table, and D and trimming were inferred from the DNA itself. The sample holds 200,000 or so clones, around 84% seen once. Material for sequencing was peripheral blood. The source of this sequence is a woman aged 55-69 years who had recovered from COVID-19. This chain joins TRBV3-1 (or the pseudogene TRBV3-2) and TRBJ1-2; a possible D gene is TRBD1 (6 bases). Here the CDR3 DNA reads TGTGCCAGCGGTGGGGGCGAAAACTATGGCTACACCTTC. This gives the protein CASGGGENYGYTF.